What follows are 4 T cell receptor beta chains derived from one specimen sequenced in a study of Graves' ophthalmopathy and Graves' hyperthyroidism. Scientists amplified the TCR beta CDR3 regions from RNA transcripts. The first round was an RT-PCR with HTBI primers, and the second round was a multiplex PCR. TCRdb redid the calling of the multiplex PCR reads with MiXCR, one entry per CDR3 protein. The sample includes more than 1,000,000 distinct CDR3 sequences, about 36% of them seen just once. Sequencing was performed on peripheral blood or thyroid tissue (not recorded which). The source of these receptors is an adult man with Graves' hyperthyroidism.

The chain's CDR3 is CASSLLSGANYGYTF. CDR3 in DNA: TGTGCCAGCAGCTTATTATCAGGAGCTAACTATGGCTACACCTTC. J is TRBJ1-2 and V is TRBV7-2; D is unclear. CDR1 is SGHTA and CDR2 is FQGNSA in the germline V gene. The CDR3 sequence is 15 residues long. Trimming took 2 bases from V and 0 from J, leaving 10 bases between them.

The chain joins TRBV6-2 or TRBV6-3 to TRBJ2-2; TRBD2 is a possible D gene (6 bases). V was clipped by 3 bases and J by 3 bases, with 17 bases between them. Germline CDR1 and CDR2: MNHEY and SVGEGT. The length of the CDR3 is 17 residues. CDR3 DNA sequence: TGTGCCAGCAGTTATTACGGGAGCTCCACCCACACCGGGGAGCTGTTTTTT. Amino acids: CASSYYGSSTHTGELFF.

This clonotype has a handful of counts. The chain has TRBV4-3 and TRBJ1-5; 7 bases fit TRBD1. This CDR3 contains 15 residues. Unmatched junction bases numbered 5, after V lost 6 bases and J lost 0 bases. Germline-derived CDR1 and CDR2 are LGHNA and YSLEER. The CDR3 DNA sequence: TGCGCCAGCAGACCAGGGGGGACTAGCAATCAGCCCCAGCATTTT. This sequence encodes CASRPGGTSNQPQHF.

This clonotype was recorded a few times. This chain links TRBV5-1 with TRBJ2-2; TRBD2 matches 8 bases. Germline V gene data show CDR1 as SGHRS and CDR2 as YFSETQ. The CDR3 consists of 15 residues. With V trimmed by 6 bases and J by 7 bases, 11 bases remained unmatched. CDR3 in amino acids: CASTPRSGSIGELFF. The CDR3 bases are TGCGCCAGCACCCCCCGGAGCGGGAGTATCGGGGAGCTGTTTTTT. Complete variable domain (other parts from reference TRBV5-1 and TRBJ2-2): KAGVTQTPRYLIKTRGQQVTLSCSPISGHRSVSWYQQTPGQGLQFLFEYFSETQRNKGNFPGRFSGRQFSNSRSEMNVSTLELGDSALYLCASTPRSGSIGELFFGEGSRLTVL.